Listed below are T cell receptor beta chains from one sample, sequenced in a study of cytomegalovirus exposure and HLA in healthy donors. Method: immunoSEQ multiplex PCR; TCRdb's copy keeps in-frame clones and lacks some. The sample records around 130,000 clones, around 81% being singletons. Sequenced material: PBMCs. The origin of the receptors is a man between 18 and 29 years old in good health and CMV-seronegative. CDR3s include the opening cysteine and the closing phenylalanine or tryptophan. The listing skips clone size in some rows; elsewhere it reads once, few, many or a size class.

size: NA; V: TRBV9; CDR3: CASSARDRNTEAFF
size: NA; V: TRBV19; CDR3: CASSYRGTHIYGYTF
size: NA; V: TRBV28; CDR3: CASSPIDREAKNIQYF
size: NA; V: TRBV27; CDR3: CASSNRGYSTDTQYF
size: NA; V: TRBV5-1; CDR3: CASSLWRVYDTEAFF
size: NA; V: TRBV7-8; CDR3: CASSLSGPRVNSPLHF
size: NA; V: TRBV5-1; CDR3: CASSLRSASGVSYEQYF
size: once; V: TRBV19; CDR3: CASRTSVTEYYEQYF
size: NA; V: TRBV2; CDR3: CASSLHIQGPYYGYTF
size: NA; V: TRBV14; CDR3: CASSQHLTSGGYNEQFF
size: NA; V: TRBV4-3; CDR3: CASSQTQGMDEQFF
size: NA; V: TRBV10-1; CDR3: CASSEGTGWLNTEAFF
size: NA; V: TRBV5-6; CDR3: CASSRNRVRRAEAFF
size: NA; V: TRBV29-1; CDR3: CSVLGLQETQYF
size: few; V: TRBV27; CDR3: CASSFNRGGFSEAFF
size: NA; V: TRBV7-2; CDR3: CASSLAGTANTEAFF
size: NA; V: TRBV10-3; CDR3: CAITGTGNTGELFF
size: NA; V: TRBV27; CDR3: CASSLGTGGNYGYTF
size: NA; V: TRBV7-8; CDR3: CASKLGASNQPQHF
size: NA; V: TRBV30; CDR3: CAWSMARADTQYF
size: NA; V: TRBV9; CDR3: CASTRGDRVIDEQFF
size: NA; V: TRBV29-1; CDR3: CSVEDQVQDGGYTF
size: NA; V: TRBV27; CDR3: CASSLFRGTGAGEQFF
size: NA; V: TRBV9; CDR3: CASSTMGIAGKETQYF
size: NA; V: TRBV7-8; CDR3: CASSSQKPGLGGYTF
size: NA; V: TRBV6-4; CDR3: CASSVTSGVDFTAHNEQFF
size: NA; V: TRBV6-1; CDR3: CASSGGAWNLGAFF
size: NA; V: TRBV5-6; CDR3: CASSWSSGTEAFF
size: NA; V: TRBV2; CDR3: CARTGENEKLFF
size: NA; V: TRBV9; CDR3: CASSVETSGLSYNEQFF